One T cell receptor beta chain is described in this entry. Its antigen is not identified. The sample comes from a study of shared clonotypes between healthy human individuals. Overall study results and limits: Generation probability values for non-shared clonotypes were lower than those for clonotypes shared by all four donors.

The protocol was immunoSEQ multiplex PCR, while the TCRdb copy is restricted to in-frame clones and leaves out a portion. This repertoire shows 2 million to 2.5 million clones, under 97% found once; its top ten account for over 0.1%. The germline V gene encodes CDR1 SGHNT and CDR2 YYREEE (reference sequence). Trimming shortened V by 1 base and J by 1 base, and 14 bases separated the two germline ends. The CDR3 runs to 16 residues. The chain recombines TRBV5-4 with TRBJ2-5; maybe TRBD2 (6 bases). Sequencing input: naive CD4+ T cells sorted from blood. Subset denoted: CD45RA+ positively selected. The clonotype comes from a man between 18 and 35 years old in good health. The CDR3 nucleotides read TGTGCCAGCAGCTTGACCGGGACTCGTATCCAAGAGACCCAGTACTTC. It codes for CASSLTGTRIQETQYF.